This TCR beta chain is from a study of chemoradiotherapy in HPV16-positive cancers. V lost 0 bases and J lost 2; bases outside the gene matches: 5. The germline V gene encodes CDR1 LNHNV and CDR2 YYDKDF (reference sequence). The CDR3 length is 16 residues. Over chemoradiotherapy, repertoires were sampled more than once. Broader study findings: Better recurrence-free survival went with HPV-responsive T-cell expansion in HPV16-positive patients. HPV-specific T cells were functionally defined from only a couple of HPV16-positive patients.

Generated by immunoSEQ multiplex PCR, the TCRdb table keeps only in-frame clones and is missing some. Here the sample spans some 12,000 clones, 80% to 90% being singletons. Of note for this clone: Antigen specificity is unknown.

The receptor was isolated from a human donor with HPV-associated anogenital cancer. The source was blood, collected from a patient who underwent chemoradiotherapy. The chain carries TRBV15 and TRBJ2-5; TRBD2 agrees at 8 bases. Here the CDR3 DNA reads TGTGCCACCAGCAGAGATCAAGCGGGGGCTCAAGAGACCCAGTACTTC. Translated: CATSRDQAGAQETQYF.